These T cell receptor beta chains were read from a single sample in a study of identical twins. TCRdb recomputed calls from the 5' RACE reads with MiXCR, one row per CDR3 protein. This repertoire shows around 490,000 distinct CDR3 sequences, about 15% found once; its top ten account for about 0.47%. These data also formed part of another study, on yellow fever vaccine responses in identical twins.

The sequenced sample was CD4+ T cells sorted from blood. These TCRs come from a woman aged 18-30 years in good health. CDR3s include the opening cysteine and the closing phenylalanine or tryptophan. A D gene is named only where the DNA matches it firmly. Size is stated for part of the rows, as once, few or many counts, or as a class when the clone is expanded.

cdr3_length: 15; clone_size: -; d_call: TRBD2; v_call: TRBV7-2; j_call: TRBJ2-7; cdr3_nt: TGTGCCAGCAGCTTTAGGCTAGCGGGAGTTGACGAGCAGTACTTC; cdr3_aa: CASSFRLAGVDEQYF
cdr3_length: 16; clone_size: -; d_call: TRBD2; v_call: TRBV6-5; j_call: TRBJ2-1; cdr3_nt: TGTGCCAGCAGTTCCCTCCCAGCGGGGGGGCGGAATGAGCAGTTCTTC; cdr3_aa: CASSSLPAGGRNEQFF
cdr3_length: 13; clone_size: many; d_call: -; v_call: TRBV27; j_call: TRBJ1-2; cdr3_nt: TGTGCCAGCCTCGGGGGGACTGACTATGGCTACACCTTC; cdr3_aa: CASLGGTDYGYTF
cdr3_length: 17; clone_size: -; d_call: TRBD2; v_call: TRBV6-1; j_call: TRBJ2-3; cdr3_nt: TGTGCCAGCAGCAGGCCGGGGACTAGCGGGAGTGGGGATACGCAGTATTTT; cdr3_aa: CASSRPGTSGSGDTQYF
cdr3_length: 15; clone_size: few; d_call: -; v_call: TRBV2; j_call: TRBJ2-3; cdr3_nt: TGTGCCAGCAGTGAAGGGCCCCCTAGCACAGATACGCAGTATTTT; cdr3_aa: CASSEGPPSTDTQYF
cdr3_length: 15; clone_size: many; d_call: TRBD2; v_call: TRBV12-3/TRBV12-4; j_call: TRBJ2-1; cdr3_nt: TGTGCCAGCAAAATTAGCGGGAGAGCCTACAATGAGCAGTTCTTC; cdr3_aa: CASKISGRAYNEQFF
cdr3_length: 13; clone_size: few; d_call: TRBD2; v_call: TRBV20-1; j_call: TRBJ2-1; cdr3_nt: TGCAGTGCGGGGGGACTAGTGGGCAATGAGCAGTTCTTC; cdr3_aa: CSAGGLVGNEQFF
cdr3_length: 15; clone_size: -; d_call: -; v_call: TRBV9; j_call: TRBJ2-1; cdr3_nt: TGTGCCAGCAGTCTCTCAGCGGATGACTACAATGAGCAGTTCTTC; cdr3_aa: CASSLSADDYNEQFF
cdr3_length: 12; clone_size: many; d_call: -; v_call: TRBV7-8; j_call: TRBJ2-3; cdr3_nt: TGTGCCAGCAGCCCAGGGGCAGATACGCAGTATTTT; cdr3_aa: CASSPGADTQYF
cdr3_length: 11; clone_size: many; d_call: -; v_call: TRBV12-3/TRBV12-4; j_call: TRBJ2-7; cdr3_nt: TGTGCCAGCAGTTTCGGGTACGAGCAGTACTTC; cdr3_aa: CASSFGYEQYF
cdr3_length: 12; clone_size: few; d_call: -; v_call: TRBV2; j_call: TRBJ1-6; cdr3_nt: TGTGCCAGCAGTGAAGAGGGATCACCCCTCCACTTT; cdr3_aa: CASSEEGSPLHF
cdr3_length: 15; clone_size: -; d_call: TRBD1; v_call: TRBV5-1; j_call: TRBJ2-1; cdr3_nt: TGCGCCAGCAGCGTCCGGGACAGTGGCCTCGGTGAGCAGTTCTTC; cdr3_aa: CASSVRDSGLGEQFF
cdr3_length: 13; clone_size: few; d_call: -; v_call: TRBV12-3/TRBV12-4; j_call: TRBJ1-6; cdr3_nt: TGTGCCAGCAGTTTCGGTAGGGGTTCACCCCTCCACTTT; cdr3_aa: CASSFGRGSPLHF
cdr3_length: 15; clone_size: -; d_call: -; v_call: TRBV19; j_call: TRBJ1-1; cdr3_nt: TGTGCCAGTAGTAATTTAGACAGATGGAGGACTGAAGCTTTCTTT; cdr3_aa: CASSNLDRWRTEAFF
cdr3_length: 14; clone_size: -; d_call: -; v_call: TRBV6-2/TRBV6-3; j_call: TRBJ2-5; cdr3_nt: TGTGCCAGCAGTCGCCAGACAGACCAAGAGACCCAGTACTTC; cdr3_aa: CASSRQTDQETQYF
cdr3_length: 17; clone_size: -; d_call: TRBD2; v_call: TRBV24-1; j_call: TRBJ2-2; cdr3_nt: TGTGCCACCAGTGATCCTATAGCGGGAGTGAACACCGGGGAGCTGTTTTTT; cdr3_aa: CATSDPIAGVNTGELFF
cdr3_length: 15; clone_size: few; d_call: -; v_call: TRBV5-1; j_call: TRBJ2-5; cdr3_nt: TGCGCCAGCAGCTTGGAAGGGGACCGAAGCGGGACCCAGTACTTC; cdr3_aa: CASSLEGDRSGTQYF
cdr3_length: 17; clone_size: -; d_call: -; v_call: TRBV11-2; j_call: TRBJ2-3; cdr3_nt: TGTGCCAGCAGCTTAGGGCCCGGGGGCTCGGGGGTAGATACGCAGTATTTT; cdr3_aa: CASSLGPGGSGVDTQYF
cdr3_length: 15; clone_size: -; d_call: TRBD2; v_call: TRBV2; j_call: TRBJ2-3; cdr3_nt: TGTGCCAGCAGTGAAGATAGCGGGTACACAGATACGCAGTATTTT; cdr3_aa: CASSEDSGYTDTQYF
cdr3_length: 16; clone_size: few; d_call: -; v_call: TRBV11-2; j_call: TRBJ1-3; cdr3_nt: TGTGCCAGCAGCTTAGGGGTCCGCAACTCTGGAAACACCATATATTTT; cdr3_aa: CASSLGVRNSGNTIYF
cdr3_length: 14; clone_size: few; d_call: -; v_call: TRBV7-2; j_call: TRBJ1-5; cdr3_nt: TGTGCCAGCAGCTCCCAGTATAGCAATCAGCCCCAGCATTTT; cdr3_aa: CASSSQYSNQPQHF
cdr3_length: 17; clone_size: few; d_call: -; v_call: TRBV20-1; j_call: TRBJ2-1; cdr3_nt: TGCAGTGCTAGACCTGGGCCGGGCAGCGAGACCTACAATGAGCAGTTCTTC; cdr3_aa: CSARPGPGSETYNEQFF
cdr3_length: 13; clone_size: -; d_call: -; v_call: TRBV18; j_call: TRBJ2-5; cdr3_nt: TGTGCCAGCTCACCTAGACAGGAAGAGACCCAGTACTTC; cdr3_aa: CASSPRQEETQYF
cdr3_length: 14; clone_size: few; d_call: TRBD1; v_call: TRBV12-3/TRBV12-4; j_call: TRBJ2-3; cdr3_nt: TGTGCCAGCGGCGACAGGGGTATGTCAGATACGCAGTATTTT; cdr3_aa: CASGDRGMSDTQYF
cdr3_length: 13; clone_size: few; d_call: -; v_call: TRBV5-1; j_call: TRBJ1-1; cdr3_nt: TGCGCCAGCAGCTTGCCCCAGACAACTGAAGCTTTCTTT; cdr3_aa: CASSLPQTTEAFF
cdr3_length: 15; clone_size: -; d_call: -; v_call: TRBV4-2; j_call: TRBJ2-3; cdr3_nt: TGTGCCAGCAGCCAAGGGGGGAGTGGCGGAGATACGCAGTATTTT; cdr3_aa: CASSQGGSGGDTQYF
cdr3_length: 15; clone_size: -; d_call: -; v_call: TRBV3-1; j_call: TRBJ2-3; cdr3_nt: TGTGCCAGCAGCCAAGTTGCAGGGGTTCCAGATACGCAGTATTTT; cdr3_aa: CASSQVAGVPDTQYF
cdr3_length: 16; clone_size: few; d_call: -; v_call: TRBV6-1; j_call: TRBJ2-1; cdr3_nt: TGTGCCAGCAGCCGCGAAGCAACTAGCTCCTACAATGAGCAGTTCTTC; cdr3_aa: CASSREATSSYNEQFF
cdr3_length: 15; clone_size: -; d_call: TRBD1; v_call: TRBV3-1; j_call: TRBJ1-4; cdr3_nt: TGTGCCAGCAGGAAAACAGGGGGCGAGAATGAAAAACTGTTTTTT; cdr3_aa: CASRKTGGENEKLFF
cdr3_length: 14; clone_size: few; d_call: -; v_call: TRBV3-1; j_call: TRBJ1-4; cdr3_nt: TGTGCCAGCAGCCAGCTGGGAGGGGGTCGAAAACTGTTTTTT; cdr3_aa: CASSQLGGGRKLFF
cdr3_length: 14; clone_size: -; d_call: -; v_call: TRBV12-3/TRBV12-4; j_call: TRBJ2-3; cdr3_nt: TGTGCCAGCAGTTCGGCTCCTACCACAGATACGCAGTATTTT; cdr3_aa: CASSSAPTTDTQYF
cdr3_length: 15; clone_size: -; d_call: TRBD1; v_call: TRBV6-1; j_call: TRBJ1-5; cdr3_nt: TGTGCCAGCAGTGCCGGGACAGGGAGCAATCAGCCCCAGCATTTT; cdr3_aa: CASSAGTGSNQPQHF
cdr3_length: 15; clone_size: few; d_call: -; v_call: TRBV27; j_call: TRBJ2-1; cdr3_nt: TGTGCCAGCAGCCCCGCGGGACCCCAACTCAATGAGCAGTTCTTC; cdr3_aa: CASSPAGPQLNEQFF
cdr3_length: 15; clone_size: -; d_call: -; v_call: TRBV2; j_call: TRBJ2-7; cdr3_nt: TGTGCCAGCACGTCGCGGGACATACGGTTCTACGAGCAGTACTTC; cdr3_aa: CASTSRDIRFYEQYF
cdr3_length: 15; clone_size: few; d_call: -; v_call: TRBV10-3; j_call: TRBJ1-6; cdr3_nt: TGTGCCATCAGTGGCCGTGGCAGCTCGATGGGACCCCTCCACTTT; cdr3_aa: CAISGRGSSMGPLHF
cdr3_length: 15; clone_size: few; d_call: -; v_call: TRBV24-1; j_call: TRBJ2-1; cdr3_nt: TGTGCCACCAGTGATTTATTCGGGAGCGTCTGGGAGCAGTTCTTC; cdr3_aa: CATSDLFGSVWEQFF
cdr3_length: 15; clone_size: few; d_call: TRBD1; v_call: TRBV5-1; j_call: TRBJ2-1; cdr3_nt: TGCGCCAGCAGCGCCCCGGGACAGGGTAACAATGAGCAGTTCTTC; cdr3_aa: CASSAPGQGNNEQFF
cdr3_length: 19; clone_size: -; d_call: -; v_call: TRBV23-1; j_call: TRBJ2-3; cdr3_nt: TGCGCCAGCAGTCACCTTTCACACCCAAGGGGCTTTAGCACAGATACGCAGTATTTT; cdr3_aa: CASSHLSHPRGFSTDTQYF
cdr3_length: 15; clone_size: few; d_call: -; v_call: TRBV6-1; j_call: TRBJ1-4; cdr3_nt: TGTGCCAGCACCGAAAGTGGGGTCGTGAAGGAAAAACTGTTTTTT; cdr3_aa: CASTESGVVKEKLFF
cdr3_length: 15; clone_size: -; d_call: -; v_call: TRBV14; j_call: TRBJ2-7; cdr3_nt: TGTGCCAGCAGCCAAGGTCTGGGCAGCACCTACGAGCAGTACTTC; cdr3_aa: CASSQGLGSTYEQYF
cdr3_length: 15; clone_size: many; d_call: -; v_call: TRBV5-1; j_call: TRBJ2-2; cdr3_nt: TGCGCCAGCAGGAAGGAGACAGGTTCAACAGGGGAGCTGTTTTTT; cdr3_aa: CASRKETGSTGELFF
cdr3_length: 15; clone_size: few; d_call: -; v_call: TRBV5-1; j_call: TRBJ2-5; cdr3_nt: TGCGCCAGCAGCTTGCGTTCTAGCCGGCAAGAGACCCAGTACTTC; cdr3_aa: CASSLRSSRQETQYF
cdr3_length: 13; clone_size: -; d_call: TRBD1; v_call: TRBV5-5; j_call: TRBJ1-3; cdr3_nt: TGTGCCAGCGGGACAGGGGATGGAAACACCATATATTTT; cdr3_aa: CASGTGDGNTIYF
cdr3_length: 17; clone_size: few; d_call: TRBD2; v_call: TRBV20-1; j_call: TRBJ2-1; cdr3_nt: TGCAGCGCCCGGTTCAGCTGGACTAGCGGACTCTACAATGAGCAGTTCTTC; cdr3_aa: CSARFSWTSGLYNEQFF
cdr3_length: 18; clone_size: once; d_call: -; v_call: TRBV5-1; j_call: TRBJ2-3; cdr3_nt: TGCGCCAGCAGCCCAGAGGTGCGCAGTCCGACCCGCACAGATACGCAGTATTTT; cdr3_aa: CASSPEVRSPTRTDTQYF
cdr3_length: 18; clone_size: -; d_call: TRBD2; v_call: TRBV20-1; j_call: TRBJ2-2; cdr3_nt: TGCAGTGCTAGAGTCTCCACTAGCGGGAGGGCGGACACCGGGGAGCTGTTTTTT; cdr3_aa: CSARVSTSGRADTGELFF